The text below deals with one TCR beta chain. The sample belongs to a study of shared clonotypes between healthy human individuals. The data were produced by immunoSEQ multiplex PCR, yet TCRdb's version contains in-frame clones alone and is incomplete. The sample contains some 900,000 clones, approximately 80% of which appear only once. V lost 4 bases to trimming and J lost 5 bases; unmatched junction nucleotides: 7. CDR3 size: 14 residues. The V gene's germline CDR1 is MNHEY and CDR2 SVGAGI. The chain couples TRBV6-5 to TRBJ2-5, with 7 positions matching TRBD2. This TCR came from a man between 18 and 35 years old in good health. The sample comprised memory CD4+ T cells sorted from blood. Subset of the sample: CD45RA-negative fraction. CDR3 coding DNA: TGTGCCAGCAGTTCGTGGGGAGGGGTGGAGACCCAGTACTTC. Protein: CASSSWGGVETQYF.